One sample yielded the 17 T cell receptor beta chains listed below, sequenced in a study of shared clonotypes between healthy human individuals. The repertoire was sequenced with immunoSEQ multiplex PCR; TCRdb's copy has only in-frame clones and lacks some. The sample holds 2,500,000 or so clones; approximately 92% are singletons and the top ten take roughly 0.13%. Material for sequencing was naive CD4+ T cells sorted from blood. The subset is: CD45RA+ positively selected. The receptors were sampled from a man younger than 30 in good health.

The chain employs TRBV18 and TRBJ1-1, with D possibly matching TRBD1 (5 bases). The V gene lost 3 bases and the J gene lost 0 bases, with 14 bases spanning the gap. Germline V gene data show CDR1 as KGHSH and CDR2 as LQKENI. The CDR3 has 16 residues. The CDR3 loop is CASSPGLGPMNTEAFF. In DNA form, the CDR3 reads TGTGCCAGCTCACCGGGACTGGGACCGATGAACACTGAAGCTTTCTTT.

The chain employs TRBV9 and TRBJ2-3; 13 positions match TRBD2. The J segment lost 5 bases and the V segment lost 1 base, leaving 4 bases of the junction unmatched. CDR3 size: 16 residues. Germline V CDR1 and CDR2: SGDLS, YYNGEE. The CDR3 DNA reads TGTGCCAGCAGCGTACAAGGGACTAGCGGGATAGATACGCAGTATTTT. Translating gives CASSVQGTSGIDTQYF.

This chain's CDR3 is CASSPSGLAGEWLKETQYF. The CDR3 nucleotides read TGTGCCAGCAGCCCCTCCGGGCTAGCGGGAGAATGGCTTAAAGAGACCCAGTACTTC. The chain has TRBV7-2 and TRBJ2-5; TRBD2 matches 10 bases. V trimming: 5 bases; J trimming: 3 bases; junction bases outside the gene matches: 18. CDR1 and CDR2 (germline): SGHTA, FQGNSA. This CDR3 region has 19 residues.

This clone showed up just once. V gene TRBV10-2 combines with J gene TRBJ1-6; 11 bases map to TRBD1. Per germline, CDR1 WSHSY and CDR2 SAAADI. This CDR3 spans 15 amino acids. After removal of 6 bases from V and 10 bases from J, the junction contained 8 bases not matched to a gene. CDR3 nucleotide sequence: TGCGCCAGCAGACGGGACAGGGGGTCAGGGTCACCCCTCCACTTT. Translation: CASRRDRGSGSPLHF.

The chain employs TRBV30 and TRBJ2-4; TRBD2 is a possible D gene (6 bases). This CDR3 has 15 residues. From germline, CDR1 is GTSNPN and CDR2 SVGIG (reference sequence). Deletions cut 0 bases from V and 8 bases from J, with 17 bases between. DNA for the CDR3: TGTGCCTGGAGTGTAGGCAGGCGGGGAGGTGACATTCAGTACTTC. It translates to CAWSVGRRGGDIQYF.

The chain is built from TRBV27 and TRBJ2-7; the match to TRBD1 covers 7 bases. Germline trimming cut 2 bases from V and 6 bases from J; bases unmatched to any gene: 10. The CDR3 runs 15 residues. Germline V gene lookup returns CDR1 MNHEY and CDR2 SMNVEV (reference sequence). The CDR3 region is CASSLRGRGESEQYF. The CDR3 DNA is TGTGCCAGCAGTTTAAGGGGGCGCGGAGAGAGCGAGCAGTACTTC.

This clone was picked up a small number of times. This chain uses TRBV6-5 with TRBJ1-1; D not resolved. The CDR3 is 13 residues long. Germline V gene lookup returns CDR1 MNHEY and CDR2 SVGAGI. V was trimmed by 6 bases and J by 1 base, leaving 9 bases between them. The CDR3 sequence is CASRGSGNTEAFF. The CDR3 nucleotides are TGTGCCAGCAGAGGGTCGGGGAACACTGAAGCTTTCTTT.

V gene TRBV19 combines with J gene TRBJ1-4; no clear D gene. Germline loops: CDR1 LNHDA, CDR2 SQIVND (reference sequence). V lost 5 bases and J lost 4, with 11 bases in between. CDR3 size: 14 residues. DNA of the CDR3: TGTGCCAGTAGTGGAGCGGGGAATAATGAAAAACTGTTTTTT. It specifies CASSGAGNNEKLFF.

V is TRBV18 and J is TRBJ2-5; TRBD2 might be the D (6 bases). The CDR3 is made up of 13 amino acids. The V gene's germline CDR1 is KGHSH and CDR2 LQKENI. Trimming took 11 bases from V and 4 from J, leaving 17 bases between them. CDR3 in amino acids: CAGGAQTGETQYF. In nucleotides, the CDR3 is TGTGCCGGCGGGGCCCAAACGGGAGAGACCCAGTACTTC. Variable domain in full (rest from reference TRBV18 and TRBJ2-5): NAGVMQNPRHLVRRRGQEARLRCSPMKGHSHVYWYRQLPEEGLKFMVYLQKENIIDESGMPKERFSAEFPKEGPSILRIQQVVRGDSAAYFCAGGAQTGETQYFGPGTRLLVL.

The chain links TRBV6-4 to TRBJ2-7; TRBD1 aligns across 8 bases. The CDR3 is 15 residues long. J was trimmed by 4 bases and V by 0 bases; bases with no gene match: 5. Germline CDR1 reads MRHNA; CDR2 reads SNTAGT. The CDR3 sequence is CASSDSTGVAYEQYF. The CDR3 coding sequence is TGTGCCAGCAGTGACTCGACAGGGGTAGCATACGAGCAGTACTTC.

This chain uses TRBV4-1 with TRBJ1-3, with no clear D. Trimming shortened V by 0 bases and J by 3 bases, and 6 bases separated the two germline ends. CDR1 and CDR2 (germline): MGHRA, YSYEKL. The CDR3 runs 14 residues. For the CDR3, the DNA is TGCGCCAGCAGCCAAGACCAGAATGGAAACACCATATATTTT. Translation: CASSQDQNGNTIYF.

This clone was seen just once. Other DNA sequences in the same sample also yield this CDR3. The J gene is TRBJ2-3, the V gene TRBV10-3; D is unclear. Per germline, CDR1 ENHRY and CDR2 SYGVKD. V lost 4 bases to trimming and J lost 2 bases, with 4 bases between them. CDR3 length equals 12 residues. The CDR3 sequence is CAISGSTDTQYF. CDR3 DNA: TGTGCCATCAGTGGTTCCACAGATACGCAGTATTTT.

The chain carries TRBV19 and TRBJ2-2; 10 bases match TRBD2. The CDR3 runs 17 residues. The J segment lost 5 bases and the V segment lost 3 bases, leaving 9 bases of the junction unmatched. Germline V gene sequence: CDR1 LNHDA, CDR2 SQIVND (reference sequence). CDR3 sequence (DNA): TGTGCCAGTAGTATCCGGGCTAGCGGGGGTCAGACCGGGGAGCTGTTTTTT. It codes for CASSIRASGGQTGELFF.

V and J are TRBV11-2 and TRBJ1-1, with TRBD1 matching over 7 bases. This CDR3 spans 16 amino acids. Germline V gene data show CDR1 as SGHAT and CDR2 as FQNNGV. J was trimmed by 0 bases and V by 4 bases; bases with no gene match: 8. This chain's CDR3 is CASSSRDRTLNTEAFF. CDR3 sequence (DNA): TGTGCCAGCAGCTCACGGGACAGAACTTTGAACACTGAAGCTTTCTTT.

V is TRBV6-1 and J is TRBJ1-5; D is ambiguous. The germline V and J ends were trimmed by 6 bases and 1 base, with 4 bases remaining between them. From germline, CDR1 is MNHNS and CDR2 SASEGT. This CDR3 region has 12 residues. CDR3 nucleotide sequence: TGTGCCAGCAGACAGAGCAATCAGCCCCAGCATTTT. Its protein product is CASRQSNQPQHF.

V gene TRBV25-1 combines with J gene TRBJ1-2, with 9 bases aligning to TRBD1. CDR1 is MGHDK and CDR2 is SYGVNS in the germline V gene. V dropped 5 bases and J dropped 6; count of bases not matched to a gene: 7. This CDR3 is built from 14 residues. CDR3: CASSTQGAFHGYTF. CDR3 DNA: TGTGCCAGCAGTACACAGGGGGCTTTCCATGGCTACACCTTC.

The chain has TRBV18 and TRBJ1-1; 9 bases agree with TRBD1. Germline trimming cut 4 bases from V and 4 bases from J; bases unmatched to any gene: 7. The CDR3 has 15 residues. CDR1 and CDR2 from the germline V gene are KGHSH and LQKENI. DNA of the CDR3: TGTGCCAGCTCACTGACGACAGGGGGAAGCACTGAAGCTTTCTTT. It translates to CASSLTTGGSTEAFF. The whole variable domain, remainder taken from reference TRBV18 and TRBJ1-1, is NAGVMQNPRHLVRRRGQEARLRCSPMKGHSHVYWYRQLPEEGLKFMVYLQKENIIDESGMPKERFSAEFPKEGPSILRIQQVVRGDSAAYFCASSLTTGGSTEAFFGQGTRLTVV.